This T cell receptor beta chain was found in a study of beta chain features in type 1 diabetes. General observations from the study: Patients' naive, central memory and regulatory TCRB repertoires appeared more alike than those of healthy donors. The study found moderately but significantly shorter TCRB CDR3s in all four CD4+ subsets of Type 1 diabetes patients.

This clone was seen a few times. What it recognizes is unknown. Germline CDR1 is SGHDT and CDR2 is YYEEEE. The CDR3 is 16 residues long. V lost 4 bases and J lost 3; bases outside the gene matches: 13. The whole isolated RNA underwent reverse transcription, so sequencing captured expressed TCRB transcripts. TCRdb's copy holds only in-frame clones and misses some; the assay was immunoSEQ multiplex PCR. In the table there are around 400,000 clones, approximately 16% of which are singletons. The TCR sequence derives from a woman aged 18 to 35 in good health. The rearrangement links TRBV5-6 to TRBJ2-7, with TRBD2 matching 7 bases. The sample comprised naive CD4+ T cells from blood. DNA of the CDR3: TGTGCCAGCAGCCTCCCCGACTTACGCGGGAGCTACGAGCAGTACTTC. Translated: CASSLPDLRGSYEQYF.